This T cell receptor (beta chain) appears in the sequencing data of a study of regulatory T cells in long-lasting Graves disease listed by TCRdb under 2021. Some background on the complete study: Persistent Graves' disease was defined as antithyroid drug treatment for over 5 years with persistently positive TSH receptor autoantibodies. The study took place in China and was registered as a clinical trial. Antithyroid drugs had been taken for approximately 9.7 years on average by persistent Graves' disease patients in the clinical cohort. Patients with persistent Graves' disease were compared with patients with newly diagnosed Graves' disease using TCR sequencing and RNA sequencing of peripheral blood. A total of roughly 35 samples were covered by TCR sequencing, comprising approximately 13 persistent and roughly 20 newly diagnosed Graves' disease patients.

The meaning of the sample's time point label: persistent/refractory GD, antithyroid drugs over 5 years with positive TRAb. For both TCR sequencing and RNA sequencing, RNA was extracted from PBMCs using TRIzol. The diagnosis of Graves' disease followed American Thyroid Association guidelines. Patients were recruited from an endocrinology department in Xi'an, China. Each patient gave approximately 10 milliliters of peripheral blood, collected in an EDTA anticoagulant tube. Ficoll Paque Plus density gradient separation was used to isolate PBMCs, and no further T cell sorting was done. An Agilent 2100 Bioanalyzer and agarose gel were used to assess RNA quality, and a NanoDrop 2000 was used to measure RNA concentration. Libraries were constructed by multiplex PCR. The run used an Illumina HiSeq 4000. iRepertoire HTBI primers and Arm-PCR amplification of CDR3 regions were used to construct TCR beta libraries. Before sequencing, the PCR products underwent gel purification. The source study handled its data this way. A total of some 60 TRBV and 14 TRBJ segments were identified across samples and were used for gene usage analysis of CDR3 amino acid clonotypes. COPE and FqMerger were used to merge filtered high-quality paired reads into contigs. BLAST was used to align contigs to IMGT TRBV, TRBD and TRBJ reference genes, and CDR3 was defined according to IMGT. Any clonotype with a frequency above 0.1% was classified as a highly expanded clone. Repertoire diversity was measured by Shannon entropy, and V-J evenness by the Gini coefficient. Clonotypes shared by more than one individual were considered public. TCRdb trimmed public reads at Q25 via fastp, called clones via MiXCR and kept in-frame beta chains. Rows matching on CDR3 protein sequence are summarized as one entry with the most common DNA and genes. What appears here as the V and J calls and clone size reflects TCRdb's work, not the paper's. Counted in this sample were fewer than 550,000 distinct CDR3 sequences; roughly a fifth of them appeared once. Together, the top ten hold roughly 7.1% of the sample.

Study-level results and caveats: The authors acknowledged the small sample size as a limitation that may reduce accuracy. Only the TCR beta chain was sequenced and analyzed. Peripheral blood alone was examined, since thyroid tissue, which constituted the primary lesion, could not be accessed. Persistent Graves' disease patients showed lower TCR Shannon entropy and fewer highly expanded clones than newly diagnosed patients, suggesting clonal expansion. TRBV28, TRBJ1-2 and TRBJ2-5 were preferentially used in persistent disease, while TRBV20-1 and TRBJ2-1 were favored in newly diagnosed disease. Patients with persistent disease shared more public clonotypes (under 3,000) than newly diagnosed patients did (approximately 970).

Trimming removed 5 bases from V and 7 bases from J, leaving 11 bases between the germline ends. From its cysteine to its phenylalanine, the CDR3 spans 13 amino acids. Kept here is only the CDR3 DNA, which spans 39 bases and is read in frame from base 1. This clonotype was counted at least ten times. Its antigen is not yet known. No quality values exist for individual bases; no much larger clone is one base distant. The clonotype comes from a female donor with Graves disease. The receptor chain draws on TRBV12-3 or TRBV12-4 and TRBJ2-2, with no D gene named confidently. The sample here was peripheral blood mononuclear cells (PBMCs), taken when the disease was refractory, from a patient treated with antithyroid drugs. The CDR3 is CASSPHPGGELFF. The DNA reads TGTGCCAGCAGTCCGCACCCGGGCGGGGAGCTGTTTTTT.